Included here is one T cell receptor beta chain sequence, with context. The sample comes from a study of shared clonotypes between healthy human individuals. An assay was performed, and its level was deep. Clones were sequenced by immunoSEQ multiplex PCR, and TCRdb holds only the in-frame ones, with some missing. Here the sample spans roughly 2.4 million clones, roughly 95% being singletons. CD4+ cells were split into CD45RA+ naive and CD45RA-negative memory subsets. This CDR3 is built from 17 residues. Trimming removed 2 bases from V and 1 base from J, with 17 bases in between. Germline V CDR1 and CDR2: ENHRY, SYGVKD.

The clonotype was recovered from a man between 18 and 29 years old in good health. The sample comprised naive CD4+ T cells sorted from blood. The subset was: CD45RA+ positively selected. The rearrangement uses TRBV10-3 and TRBJ1-1, with D possibly TRBD1 on 5 matching bases. The CDR3 DNA follows: TGTGCCATCAGTGAGGCCGGACTAATCGGGACGAACACTGAAGCTTTCTTT. Protein sequence: CAISEAGLIGTNTEAFF.